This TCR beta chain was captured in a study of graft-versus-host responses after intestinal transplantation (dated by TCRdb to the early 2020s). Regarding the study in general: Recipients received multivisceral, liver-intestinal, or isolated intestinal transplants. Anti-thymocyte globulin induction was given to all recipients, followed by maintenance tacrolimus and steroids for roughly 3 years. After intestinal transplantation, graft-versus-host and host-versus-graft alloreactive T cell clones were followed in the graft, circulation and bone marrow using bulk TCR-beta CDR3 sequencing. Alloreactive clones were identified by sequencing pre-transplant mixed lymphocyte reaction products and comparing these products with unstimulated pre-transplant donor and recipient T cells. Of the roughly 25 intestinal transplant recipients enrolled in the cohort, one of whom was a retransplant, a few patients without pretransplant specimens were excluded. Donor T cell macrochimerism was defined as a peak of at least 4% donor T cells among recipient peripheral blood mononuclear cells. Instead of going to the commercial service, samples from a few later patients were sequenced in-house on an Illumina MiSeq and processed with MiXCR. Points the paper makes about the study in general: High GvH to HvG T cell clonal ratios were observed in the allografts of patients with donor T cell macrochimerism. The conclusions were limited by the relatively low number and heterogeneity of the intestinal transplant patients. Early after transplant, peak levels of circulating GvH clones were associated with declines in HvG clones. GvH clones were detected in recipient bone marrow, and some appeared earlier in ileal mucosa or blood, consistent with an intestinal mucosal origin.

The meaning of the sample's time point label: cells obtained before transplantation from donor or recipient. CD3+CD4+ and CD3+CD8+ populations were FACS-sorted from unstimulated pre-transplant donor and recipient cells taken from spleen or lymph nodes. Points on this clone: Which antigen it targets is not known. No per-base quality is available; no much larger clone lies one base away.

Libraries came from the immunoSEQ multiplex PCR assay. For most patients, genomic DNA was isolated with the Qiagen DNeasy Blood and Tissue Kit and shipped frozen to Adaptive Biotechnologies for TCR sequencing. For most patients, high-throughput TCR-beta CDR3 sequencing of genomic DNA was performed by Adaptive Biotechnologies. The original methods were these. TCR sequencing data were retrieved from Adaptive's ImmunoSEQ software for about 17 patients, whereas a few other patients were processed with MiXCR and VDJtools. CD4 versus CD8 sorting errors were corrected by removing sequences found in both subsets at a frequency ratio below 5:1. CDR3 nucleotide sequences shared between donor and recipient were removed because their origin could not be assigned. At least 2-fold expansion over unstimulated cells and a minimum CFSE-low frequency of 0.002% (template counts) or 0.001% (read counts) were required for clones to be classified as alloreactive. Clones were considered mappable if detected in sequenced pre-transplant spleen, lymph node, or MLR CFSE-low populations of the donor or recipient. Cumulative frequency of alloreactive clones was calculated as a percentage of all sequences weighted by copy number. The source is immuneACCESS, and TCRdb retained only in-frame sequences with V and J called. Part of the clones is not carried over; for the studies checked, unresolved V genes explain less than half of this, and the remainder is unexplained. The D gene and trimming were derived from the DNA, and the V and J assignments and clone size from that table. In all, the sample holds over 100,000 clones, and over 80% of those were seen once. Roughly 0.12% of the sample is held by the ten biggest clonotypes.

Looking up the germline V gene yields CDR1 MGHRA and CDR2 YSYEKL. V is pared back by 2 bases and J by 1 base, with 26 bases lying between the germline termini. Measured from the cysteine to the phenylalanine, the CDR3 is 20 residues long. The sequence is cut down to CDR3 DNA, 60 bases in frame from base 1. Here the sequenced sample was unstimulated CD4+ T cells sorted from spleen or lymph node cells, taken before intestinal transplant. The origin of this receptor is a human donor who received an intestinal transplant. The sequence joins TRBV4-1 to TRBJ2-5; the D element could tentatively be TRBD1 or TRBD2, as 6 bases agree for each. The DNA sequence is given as TGCGCCAGCAGCCAAAACTTTGCCTCGCGGAGGGGGTCTTTCCAAGAGACCCAGTACTTC. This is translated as CASSQNFASRRGSFQETQYF.